This T cell receptor beta chain was sequenced during a study of blood T cell repertoires in COVID-19. About the study: Acute-phase and convalescent COVID-19 samples originated in the United States, Italy and Spain. PBMCs, B-cell-depleted T cells, or T cells provided the cDNA or gDNA that made up the material.

In the original processing: Reference gene primers were amplified, and this amplification served to estimate nucleated cell counts. Here immunoSEQ multiplex PCR was the method, and the copy in TCRdb shows in-frame clones only, minus some. V, J and clone size are those of that table, while D and trimming were read from the DNA. Of over 350,000 clones in the sample, about nine tenths are singletons; the top ten hold more than 1.4%. Trimming removed 5 bases from V and 3 bases from J, with 7 bases in between. The CDR3 contains 13 residues. CDR1 is ENHRY, CDR2 SYGVKD, per germline. The sequencing sample was made of peripheral blood. The chain links TRBV10-3 to TRBJ1-4; weak D call: TRBD1 (6 bases). The TCR originated in a woman aged 30 to 39 with active or convalescent COVID-19. This CDR3 reads CAISYRANEKLFF. CDR3 DNA sequence: TGTGCCATCAGTTACAGGGCTAATGAAAAACTGTTTTTT.